One sample yielded the 18 T cell receptor beta chains listed below, sequenced in a study of TIL therapy for anti-PD-1-resistant metastatic lung cancer. This sample's time point: pre-treatment sample, taken before nivolumab and TIL therapy. The immunoSEQ assay was v3. Measured with immunoSEQ multiplex PCR; TCRdb has only the in-frame clones, and not every one. The repertoire holds about 52,000 clones, with 70% to 85% as singletons. This material consisted of blood, taken at baseline. These receptors were obtained from a woman between 30 and 80 years old with non-small cell lung cancer.

J is TRBJ2-2 and V is TRBV2; a weak D match, TRBD1 (6 bases). The V end lost 4 bases, the J end lost 7 bases, and 13 bases lay between the germline ends. The germline gives CDR1 SNHLY, CDR2 FYNNEI. CDR3 length equals 14 residues. The CDR3 region is CASSAQGLSGELFF. The CDR3 DNA sequence: TGTGCCAGCAGTGCCCAGGGGCTTAGCGGGGAGCTGTTTTTT. Based on the CDR3 plus reference TRBV2 and TRBJ2-2, the full variable domain is EPEVTQTPSHQVTQMGQEVILRCVPISNHLYFYWYRQILGQKVEFLVSFYNNEISEKSEIFDDQFSVERPDGSNFTLKIRSTKLEDSAMYFCASSAQGLSGELFFGEGSRLTVL.

This chain connects TRBV19 to TRBJ2-2; 9 bases map to TRBD1. CDR3 length: 14 residues. Trimming removed 10 bases from V and 6 bases from J; junction bases left unmatched: 9. CDR1 and CDR2 from the germline V gene are LNHDA and SQIVND (reference sequence). CDR3 residues: CATSGDRAAGELFF. The CDR3, as DNA: TGTGCCACCAGTGGGGACAGGGCCGCCGGGGAGCTGTTTTTT.

This clone came up a few times. V is TRBV29-1 and J is TRBJ1-1; perhaps TRBD1 as D (5 bases). With 6 bases removed from V and 3 bases from J, the gap between germline ends came to 14 bases. The CDR3 extends over 13 amino acids. The germline gives CDR1 SQVTM, CDR2 ANQGSEA. The CDR3 reads CSVQVPGHTEAFF. As DNA, the CDR3 is TGCAGCGTCCAAGTACCGGGGCACACTGAAGCTTTCTTT.

The chain has TRBV19 and TRBJ2-1; no clear D gene. Germline CDR1 LNHDA, CDR2 SQIVND (reference sequence). V shed 1 base and J shed 4 bases, with 8 bases lying between them. This CDR3 is built from 14 residues. DNA of the CDR3: TGTGCCAGTAGTATAGGGCAAGGATACAATGAGCAGTTCTTC. It yields the protein CASSIGQGYNEQFF.

Of note for this clone: Other DNA sequences within the sample encode an identical CDR3. The V call is TRBV11-2, the J call TRBJ2-1; tentative D call: TRBD2 (6 bases). Germline lookup yields CDR1 SGHAT and CDR2 FQNNGV. Trimming shortened V by 4 bases and J by 4 bases, and 8 bases separated the two germline ends. The CDR3 consists of 13 residues. Written as DNA, the CDR3 is TGTGCCAGCAGCTCCGGGGGTTACAATGAGCAGTTCTTC. This translates into CASSSGGYNEQFF.

This clone came up a few times. The gene calls are TRBV11-2 and TRBJ1-5; 9 nucleotides align to TRBD1. Per the germline V gene, CDR1 is SGHAT and CDR2 is FQNNGV. Germline trimming cut 5 bases from V and 3 bases from J; bases unmatched to any gene: 8. This CDR3 is 16 amino acids long. The CDR3 nucleotides read TGTGCCAGCAGCGCCTTGGGACAGGGACCCAATCAGCCCCAGCATTTT. It translates to CASSALGQGPNQPQHF.

The CDR3 loop is CASSLSGTGYNEQFF. The CDR3 bases are TGCGCCAGCAGCTTGTCGGGGACTGGATACAATGAGCAGTTCTTC. The chain recombines TRBV5-1 with TRBJ2-1, with a tentative D call TRBD2 (6 bases). Looked up from germline, CDR1 is SGHRS and CDR2 is YFSETQ. V lost 1 base, J lost 4 bases, and 12 bases lay in between. There are 15 residues in the CDR3.

This chain links TRBV5-1 with TRBJ1-3; 8 bases agree with TRBD1. The CDR3 loop spans 15 amino acids. J lost 1 base, V lost 8 bases, and 8 bases had no gene match. The V gene's germline CDR1 is SGHRS and CDR2 YFSETQ. The CDR3 protein is CASNQGASSGNTIYF. CDR3 nucleotide sequence: TGCGCCAGTAACCAGGGGGCATCGTCTGGAAACACCATATATTTT. The variable domain in full, completed from reference TRBV5-1 and TRBJ1-3, reads KAGVTQTPRYLIKTRGQQVTLSCSPISGHRSVSWYQQTPGQGLQFLFEYFSETQRNKGNFPGRFSGRQFSNSRSEMNVSTLELGDSALYLCASNQGASSGNTIYFGEGSWLTVV.

This chain uses TRBV18 with TRBJ2-5; D possibly corresponds to TRBD2 (5 bases). The CDR3 sequence is 15 residues long. V was clipped by 2 bases and J by 2 bases, with 12 bases between them. Germline V CDR1 and CDR2: KGHSH, LQKENI. The CDR3, as DNA: TGTGCCAGCTCACCAAGGAGAGCGGCGCAAGAGACCCAGTACTTC. Translating it yields CASSPRRAAQETQYF. Variable domain in full (rest from reference TRBV18 and TRBJ2-5): NAGVMQNPRHLVRRRGQEARLRCSPMKGHSHVYWYRQLPEEGLKFMVYLQKENIIDESGMPKERFSAEFPKEGPSILRIQQVVRGDSAAYFCASSPRRAAQETQYFGPGTRLLVL.

The chain couples TRBV7-9 to TRBJ2-5; possibly TRBD1 for D (6 bases). This CDR3 is built from 13 residues. Between the trimmed V and J ends, which lost 5 bases and 2 bases, there was a span of 9 bases. Germline lookup yields CDR1 SEHNR and CDR2 FQNEAQ (reference sequence). In DNA, the CDR3 is TGTGCCAGCAGCCAAGGGGGTCAAGAGACCCAGTACTTC. It codes for CASSQGGQETQYF.

This chain links TRBV7-9 with TRBJ2-2; TRBD2 agrees at 12 bases. This CDR3 is 17 amino acids long. The V gene's germline CDR1 is SEHNR and CDR2 FQNEAQ (reference sequence). V lost 7 bases and J lost 0; bases outside the gene matches: 6. The CDR3 is CASIRLAGVANTGELFF. The CDR3 DNA follows: TGTGCCAGCATACGACTAGCGGGGGTCGCGAACACCGGGGAGCTGTTTTTT.

The CDR3 bases are TGCGCCAGCAGCATCAGAGCGGAGGACTACGAGCAGTACTTC. Protein product: CASSIRAEDYEQYF. This chain connects TRBV5-1 to TRBJ2-7, with a possible D match to TRBD2 (5 bases). Between the trimmed V and J ends, which lost 4 bases and 3 bases, there was a span of 14 bases. CDR3 length: 14 amino acids. Looked up from germline, CDR1 is SGHRS and CDR2 is YFSETQ.

This chain uses TRBV27 with TRBJ2-7; no reliable D call. V lost 5 bases to trimming and J lost 2 bases, with 16 bases between them. The CDR3 length is 15 residues. Germline V gene lookup returns CDR1 MNHEY and CDR2 SMNVEV (reference sequence). The CDR3 sequence is CASSPEPGSPYEQYF. In DNA, the CDR3 is TGTGCCAGCAGTCCCGAACCCGGGTCGCCCTACGAGCAGTACTTC.

J is TRBJ1-1 and V is TRBV5-5; D uncertain. The V and J ends lost 2 bases and 0 bases respectively, with 11 bases between them. The germline gives CDR1 SGHKS, CDR2 YYEKEE (reference sequence). The CDR3 length is 15 residues. The CDR3 spells CASSLNVLMNTEAFF. The CDR3 DNA is TGTGCCAGCAGCTTAAACGTACTGATGAACACTGAAGCTTTCTTT.

V gene TRBV7-3 combines with J gene TRBJ2-3; possibly TRBD1 or TRBD2 for D (5 bases each). This CDR3 comprises 17 residues. The germline gives CDR1 SGHTA, CDR2 FQGTGA. V was pared by 1 base and J by 1 base, with 15 bases between. The CDR3 sequence is CASSLNPRGAGTDTQYF. The CDR3 DNA sequence: TGTGCCAGCAGCTTAAATCCGAGGGGAGCGGGCACAGATACGCAGTATTTT. Supplemented by reference TRBV7-3 and TRBJ2-3, the full variable domain reads GAGVSQTPSNKVTEKGKYVELRCDPISGHTALYWYRQSLGQGPEFLIYFQGTGAADDSGLPNDRFFAVRPEGSVSTLKIQRTERGDSAVYLCASSLNPRGAGTDTQYFGPGTRLTVL.

The chain carries TRBV10-3 and TRBJ2-2; D might be TRBD2 (5 bases). Between the trimmed V and J ends, which lost 4 bases and 7 bases, there was a span of 13 bases. The CDR3 has 14 amino acids. Germline V gene sequence: CDR1 ENHRY, CDR2 SYGVKD. The CDR3 DNA reads as TGTGCCATCAGTGTTCGGGATTCTAGCGGGGAGCTGTTTTTT. Amino acid sequence: CAISVRDSSGELFF.

V gene TRBV27 combines with J gene TRBJ2-3; the match to TRBD2 covers 10 bases. J was trimmed by 4 bases and V by 5 bases; bases with no gene match: 6. The CDR3 spans 15 residues. Germline lookup yields CDR1 MNHEY and CDR2 SMNVEV (reference sequence). CDR3 DNA: TGTGCCAGCAGTCGTCTAGCGGGAGAGGCAGATACGCAGTATTTT. Amino acid sequence: CASSRLAGEADTQYF.

V usage is TRBV11-3 and J usage is TRBJ2-7, with 16 bases identical to TRBD2. V lost 5 bases to trimming and J lost 5 bases; unmatched junction nucleotides: 6. The germline V gene has CDR1 SGHNT and CDR2 YENEEA. This CDR3 contains 16 residues. In DNA, the CDR3 is TGTGCCAGCAGCCGAGGGACTAGCGGGAGGGACAACGAGCAGTACTTC. Amino acid sequence: CASSRGTSGRDNEQYF.